The 5 T cell receptor beta chains in this list originate from one sample, sequenced in a study of blood T cell repertoires in COVID-19. Here immunoSEQ multiplex PCR was the method, and the copy in TCRdb shows in-frame clones only, minus some. The sample lists 250,000 or so clones, approximately 89% occurring once. The sample was peripheral blood. These receptors all stem from a man in his forties with active or convalescent COVID-19.

This rearrangement joins TRBV4-1 to TRBJ2-3, with 10 bases lining up with TRBD2. Germline V CDR1 and CDR2: MGHRA, YSYEKL. The CDR3 sequence is 16 residues long. V lost 4 bases to trimming and J lost 2 bases; unmatched junction nucleotides: 6. CDR3 coding DNA: TGCGCCAGCAGCCCATTAGCGGGGGGATCCACAGATACGCAGTATTTT. Protein: CASSPLAGGSTDTQYF.

The chain has TRBV5-6 and TRBJ1-6; D is possibly TRBD1 (5 bases). Germline V gene data show CDR1 as SGHDT and CDR2 as YYEEEE. Trimming pared 0 bases from V and 7 bases from J, leaving 14 bases between. This CDR3 comprises 16 residues. The CDR3 here is CASSLADWGRNSPLHF. CDR3 DNA: TGTGCCAGCAGCTTGGCCGATTGGGGCAGGAATTCACCCCTCCACTTT.

CDR3 sequence (DNA): TGTGCCAGCAGCCTACTTGGGTCCAGGGCCAGCGAGCAGTACTTC. Translation gives CASSLLGSRASEQYF. The chain employs TRBV14 and TRBJ2-7; a possible D gene is TRBD1 (5 bases). CDR1 is SGHDN, CDR2 FVKESK, per germline. V lost 4 bases and J 6 bases, leaving 19 bases between the germline ends. The CDR3 totals 15 residues.

The sample holds one count of this clone. The rearrangement links TRBV18 to TRBJ1-4; 9 positions agree with TRBD1. There are 14 residues in the CDR3. The J segment lost 8 bases and the V segment lost 4 bases, leaving 5 bases of the junction unmatched. Germline lookup yields CDR1 KGHSH and CDR2 LQKENI. The CDR3 loop reads CASSQGQGDEKLFF. CDR3 coding DNA: TGTGCCAGCTCACAGGGACAGGGAGACGAAAAACTGTTTTTT.

The V and J genes are TRBV2 and TRBJ2-5; 10 bases agree with TRBD2. CDR1 SNHLY and CDR2 FYNNEI come from the germline V gene. This CDR3 comprises 16 residues. V was pared by 6 bases and J by 1 base, with 8 bases of the junction left unmatched. The CDR3 loop reads CASSEMGLASQETQYF. CDR3 nucleotides: TGTGCCAGCAGCGAAATGGGACTAGCGAGCCAAGAGACCCAGTACTTC.